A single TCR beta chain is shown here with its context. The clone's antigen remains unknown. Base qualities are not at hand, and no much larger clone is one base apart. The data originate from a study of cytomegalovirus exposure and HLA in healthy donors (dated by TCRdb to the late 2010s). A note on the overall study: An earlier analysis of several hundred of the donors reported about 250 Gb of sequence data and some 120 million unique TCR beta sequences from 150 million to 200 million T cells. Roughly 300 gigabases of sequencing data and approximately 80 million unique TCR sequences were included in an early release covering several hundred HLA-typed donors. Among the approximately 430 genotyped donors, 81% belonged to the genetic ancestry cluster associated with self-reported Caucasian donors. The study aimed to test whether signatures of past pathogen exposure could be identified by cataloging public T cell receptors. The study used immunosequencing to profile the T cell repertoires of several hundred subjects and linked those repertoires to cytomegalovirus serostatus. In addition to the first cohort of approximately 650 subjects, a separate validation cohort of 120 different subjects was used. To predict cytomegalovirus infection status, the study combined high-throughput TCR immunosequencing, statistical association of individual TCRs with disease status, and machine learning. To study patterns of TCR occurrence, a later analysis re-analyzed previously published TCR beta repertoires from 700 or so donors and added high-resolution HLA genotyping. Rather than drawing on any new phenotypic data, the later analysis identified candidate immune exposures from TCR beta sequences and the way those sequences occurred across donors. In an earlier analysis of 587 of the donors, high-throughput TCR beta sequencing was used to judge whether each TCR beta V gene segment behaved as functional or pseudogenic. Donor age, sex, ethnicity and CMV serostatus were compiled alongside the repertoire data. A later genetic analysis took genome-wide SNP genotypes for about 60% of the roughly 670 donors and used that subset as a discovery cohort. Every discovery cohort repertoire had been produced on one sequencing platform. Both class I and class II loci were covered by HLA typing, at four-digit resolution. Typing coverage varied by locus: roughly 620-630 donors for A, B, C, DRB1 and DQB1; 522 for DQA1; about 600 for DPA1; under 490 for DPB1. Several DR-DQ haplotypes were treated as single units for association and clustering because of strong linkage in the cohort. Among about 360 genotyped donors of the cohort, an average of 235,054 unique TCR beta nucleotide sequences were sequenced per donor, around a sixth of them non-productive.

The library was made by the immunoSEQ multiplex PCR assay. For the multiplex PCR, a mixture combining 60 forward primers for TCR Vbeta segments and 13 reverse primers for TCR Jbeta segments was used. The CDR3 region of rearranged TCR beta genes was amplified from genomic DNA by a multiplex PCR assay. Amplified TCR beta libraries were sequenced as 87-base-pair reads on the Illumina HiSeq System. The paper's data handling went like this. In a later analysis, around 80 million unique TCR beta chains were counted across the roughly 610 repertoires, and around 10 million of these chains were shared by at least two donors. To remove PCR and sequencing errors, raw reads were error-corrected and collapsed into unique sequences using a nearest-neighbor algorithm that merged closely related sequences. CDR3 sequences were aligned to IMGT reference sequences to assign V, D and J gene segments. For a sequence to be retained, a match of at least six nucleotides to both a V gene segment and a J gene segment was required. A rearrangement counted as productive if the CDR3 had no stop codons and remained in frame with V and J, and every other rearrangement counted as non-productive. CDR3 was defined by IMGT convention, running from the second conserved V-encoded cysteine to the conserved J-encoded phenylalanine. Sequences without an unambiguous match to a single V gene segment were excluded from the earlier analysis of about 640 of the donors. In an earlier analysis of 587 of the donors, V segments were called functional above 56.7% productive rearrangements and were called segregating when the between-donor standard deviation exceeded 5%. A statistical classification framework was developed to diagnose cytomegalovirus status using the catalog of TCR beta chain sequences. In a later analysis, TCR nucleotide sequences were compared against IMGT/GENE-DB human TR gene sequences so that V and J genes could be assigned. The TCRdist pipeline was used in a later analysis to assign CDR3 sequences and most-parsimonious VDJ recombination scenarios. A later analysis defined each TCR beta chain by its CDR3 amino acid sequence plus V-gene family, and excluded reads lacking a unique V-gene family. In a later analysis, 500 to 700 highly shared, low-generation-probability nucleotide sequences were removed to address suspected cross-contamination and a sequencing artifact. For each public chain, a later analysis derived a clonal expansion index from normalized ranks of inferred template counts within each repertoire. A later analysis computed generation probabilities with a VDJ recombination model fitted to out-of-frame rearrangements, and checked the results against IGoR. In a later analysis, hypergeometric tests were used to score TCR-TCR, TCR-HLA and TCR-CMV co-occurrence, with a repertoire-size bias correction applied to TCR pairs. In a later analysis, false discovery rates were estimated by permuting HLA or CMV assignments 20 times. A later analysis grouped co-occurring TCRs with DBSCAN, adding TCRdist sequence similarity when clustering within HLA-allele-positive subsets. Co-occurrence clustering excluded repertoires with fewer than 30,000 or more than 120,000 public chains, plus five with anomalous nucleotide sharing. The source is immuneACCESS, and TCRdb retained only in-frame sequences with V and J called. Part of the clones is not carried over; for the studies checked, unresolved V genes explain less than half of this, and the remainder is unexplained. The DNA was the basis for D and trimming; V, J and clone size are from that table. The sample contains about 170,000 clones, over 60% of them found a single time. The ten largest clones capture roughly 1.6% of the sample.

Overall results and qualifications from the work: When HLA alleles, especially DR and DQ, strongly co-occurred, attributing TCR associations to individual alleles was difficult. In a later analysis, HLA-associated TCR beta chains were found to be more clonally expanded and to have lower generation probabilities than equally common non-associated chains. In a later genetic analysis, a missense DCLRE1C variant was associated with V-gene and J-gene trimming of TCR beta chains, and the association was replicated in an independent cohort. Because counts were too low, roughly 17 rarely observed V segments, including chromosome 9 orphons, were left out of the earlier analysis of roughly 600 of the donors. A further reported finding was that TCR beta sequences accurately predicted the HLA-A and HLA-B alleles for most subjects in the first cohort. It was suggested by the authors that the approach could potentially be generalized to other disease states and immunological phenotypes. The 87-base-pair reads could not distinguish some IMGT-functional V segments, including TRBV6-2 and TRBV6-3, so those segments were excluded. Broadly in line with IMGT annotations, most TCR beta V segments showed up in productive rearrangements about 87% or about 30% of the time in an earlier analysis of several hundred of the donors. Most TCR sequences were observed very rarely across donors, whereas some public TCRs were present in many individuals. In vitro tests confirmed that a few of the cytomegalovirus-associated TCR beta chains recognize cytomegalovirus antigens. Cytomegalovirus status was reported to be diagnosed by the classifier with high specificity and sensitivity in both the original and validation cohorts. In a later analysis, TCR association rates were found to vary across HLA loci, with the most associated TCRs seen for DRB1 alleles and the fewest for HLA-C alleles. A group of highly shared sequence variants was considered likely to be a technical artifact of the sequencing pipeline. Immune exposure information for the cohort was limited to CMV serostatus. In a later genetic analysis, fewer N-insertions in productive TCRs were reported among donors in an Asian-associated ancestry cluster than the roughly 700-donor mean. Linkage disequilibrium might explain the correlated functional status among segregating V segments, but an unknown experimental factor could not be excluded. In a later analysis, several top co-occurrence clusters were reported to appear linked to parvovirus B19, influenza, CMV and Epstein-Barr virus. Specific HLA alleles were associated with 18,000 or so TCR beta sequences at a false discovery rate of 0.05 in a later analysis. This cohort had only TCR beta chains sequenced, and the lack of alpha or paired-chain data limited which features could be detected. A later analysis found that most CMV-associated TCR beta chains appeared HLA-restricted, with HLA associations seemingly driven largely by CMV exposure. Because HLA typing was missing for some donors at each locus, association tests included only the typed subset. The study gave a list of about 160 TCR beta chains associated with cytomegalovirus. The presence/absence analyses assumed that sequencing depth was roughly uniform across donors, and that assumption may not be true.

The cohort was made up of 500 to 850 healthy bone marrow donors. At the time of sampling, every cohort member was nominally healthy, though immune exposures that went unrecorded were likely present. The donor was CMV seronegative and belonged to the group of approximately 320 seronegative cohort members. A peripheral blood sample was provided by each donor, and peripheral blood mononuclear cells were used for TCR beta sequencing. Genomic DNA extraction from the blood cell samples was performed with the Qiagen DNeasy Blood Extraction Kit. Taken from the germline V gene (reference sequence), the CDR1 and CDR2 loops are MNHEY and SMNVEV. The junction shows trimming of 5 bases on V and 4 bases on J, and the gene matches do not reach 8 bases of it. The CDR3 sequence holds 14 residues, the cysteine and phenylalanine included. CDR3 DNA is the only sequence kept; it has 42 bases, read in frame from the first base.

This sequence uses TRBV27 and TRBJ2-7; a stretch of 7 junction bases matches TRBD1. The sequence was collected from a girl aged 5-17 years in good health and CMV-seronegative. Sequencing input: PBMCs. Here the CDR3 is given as CASSDSAGGYEQYF. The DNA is TGTGCCAGCAGTGATTCGGCAGGGGGATACGAGCAGTACTTC.